Described below is a single TCR beta chain sequence and its context. This specimen belongs to a study of somatic mutations in cytotoxic T cells in rheumatoid arthritis. Study details: Patient blood was drawn as 30 ml EDTA; the draw came right after diagnosis and before any treatment.

The assay was immunoSEQ multiplex PCR, and TCRdb's table has in-frame clones only and misses some. Among 8,500 to 13,000 clones listed, roughly 74% were seen once. This TCR was sampled from an adult with rheumatoid arthritis. Material: CD8+ T cells sorted from blood.

CDR3 nucleotide sequence: TGTGCCAGCAGTTTCCCCCAGACAGGGGGCTCAGAGACCCAGTACTTC. Amino acids: CASSFPQTGGSETQYF. This sequence joins TRBV28 and TRBJ2-5; 10 bases fit TRBD1. This CDR3 contains 16 residues. The trim removed 3 bases at V and 4 bases at J, leaving 8 bases unmatched. Germline loops: CDR1 MDHEN, CDR2 SYDVKM.